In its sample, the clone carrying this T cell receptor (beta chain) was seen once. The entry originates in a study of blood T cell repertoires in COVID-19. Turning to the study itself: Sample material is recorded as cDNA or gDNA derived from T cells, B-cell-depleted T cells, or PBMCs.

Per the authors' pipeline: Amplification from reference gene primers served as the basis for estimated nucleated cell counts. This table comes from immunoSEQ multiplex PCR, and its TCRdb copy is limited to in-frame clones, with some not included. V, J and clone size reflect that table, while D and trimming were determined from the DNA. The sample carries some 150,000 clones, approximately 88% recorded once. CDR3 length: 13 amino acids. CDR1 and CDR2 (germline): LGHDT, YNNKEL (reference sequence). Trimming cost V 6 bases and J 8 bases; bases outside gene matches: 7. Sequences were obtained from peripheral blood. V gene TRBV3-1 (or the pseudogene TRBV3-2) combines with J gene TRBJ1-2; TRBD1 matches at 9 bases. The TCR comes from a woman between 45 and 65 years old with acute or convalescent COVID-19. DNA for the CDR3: TGTGCCAGCAGACTGGGACAGGGTAAAGGCTACACCTTC. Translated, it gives CASRLGQGKGYTF.